A single sample gave rise to the 24 T cell receptor beta chains below, sequenced in a study of blood T cell repertoires in COVID-19 (TCRdb year 2020). Library generation was performed with the immunoSEQ multiplex PCR assay. What TCRdb holds here is the immuneACCESS table cut down to in-frame rearrangements. Part of the clones is not present; checked against another copy, under half of the missing clones reflect an unresolved V gene, and the others are unexplained. This sample lists a few hundred thousand clones; approximately 86% were detected once. Jointly, the top ten make up about 9.2% of the sample. The sample taken for sequencing was peripheral blood. Receptors were obtained from a man aged 40-50 years who had recovered from COVID-19.

This rearrangement joins TRBV12-3 or TRBV12-4 to TRBJ2-1; a weak D match, TRBD2 (5 bases). The CDR3 runs to 13 residues. V lost 2 bases and J 9 bases, leaving 11 bases between the germline ends. The CDR3 coding sequence is TGTGCCAGCAGTTTAATTCTAGCTAGTGAGCAGTTCTTC. It encodes CASSLILASEQFF.

The gene calls are TRBV3-1 (or the pseudogene TRBV3-2) and TRBJ2-7; no reliable D call. The germline V gene encodes CDR1 LGHDT and CDR2 YNNKEL (reference sequence). This CDR3 spans 15 amino acids. Trimming took off 2 bases at V and 3 bases at J, with 14 bases between the two ends. The CDR3 coding sequence is TGTGCCAGCAGCCAAAACCATGGGCCCCACTACGAGCAGTACTTC. Amino acids: CASSQNHGPHYEQYF.

CDR3 in amino acids: CASTGRANYGYTF. Written as DNA, the CDR3 is TGTGCCAGCACGGGGAGAGCTAACTATGGCTACACCTTC. The rearrangement uses TRBV6-5 and TRBJ1-2; D ambiguous. Trimming left V 7 bases short and J 0 bases short, with 9 bases between. The CDR3 length is 13 residues. Looked up from germline, CDR1 is MNHEY and CDR2 is SVGAGI.

The rearrangement uses TRBV7-6 and TRBJ2-2, with TRBD1 identical over 12 bases. CDR1 is SGHVS, CDR2 FNYEAQ, per germline. The CDR3 extends over 19 amino acids. With 1 base clipped from V and 6 bases from J, the junction kept 12 bases outside the gene matches. CDR3 amino acids: CASSLGVGGGQGASGELFF. The CDR3 nucleotides read TGTGCCAGCAGCTTAGGAGTAGGCGGGGGACAGGGGGCGTCCGGGGAGCTGTTTTTT.

This clone was observed a few times. The J gene is TRBJ2-7, the V gene TRBV4-2, with TRBD2 matching 16 bases. V dropped 3 bases and J dropped 3; count of bases not matched to a gene: 8. CDR1 and CDR2 from the germline V gene are LGHNA and YNFKEQ. This CDR3 region has 18 residues. The CDR3 DNA is TGTGCCAGCAGCCAGGAGCCGGGACTAGCGGGGGGGCTCTACGAGCAGTACTTC. Protein sequence: CASSQEPGLAGGLYEQYF.

This chain uses TRBV2 with TRBJ2-7, with unresolved D. Trimming pared 5 bases from V and 6 bases from J, leaving 11 bases between. This CDR3 comprises 12 residues. Looked up from germline, CDR1 is SNHLY and CDR2 is FYNNEI. The CDR3 nucleotides are TGTGCCAGCAGTAGGCCCACGGGCGAGCAGTACTTC. This gives the protein CASSRPTGEQYF.

V is TRBV30 and J is TRBJ2-1, with TRBD2 matching 10 bases. Germline V gives CDR1 GTSNPN, CDR2 SVGIG (reference sequence). Germline trimming cut 2 bases from V and 8 bases from J; bases unmatched to any gene: 12. CDR3 length: 16 amino acids. This CDR3 is CAWSFRTSGYRYEQFF. The DNA of the CDR3 is TGTGCCTGGAGTTTTAGGACTAGCGGATATCGTTATGAGCAGTTCTTC.

V and J are TRBV19 and TRBJ2-3, with TRBD1 as a possible D gene (6 bases). This CDR3 spans 18 amino acids. V was pared by 6 bases and J by 6 bases, with 28 bases between. CDR1 LNHDA and CDR2 SQIVND come from the germline V gene (reference sequence). CDR3 DNA: TGTGCCAGTAGGTTGCGTGGTCTAGGGACACCCACGATGGATACGCAGTATTTT. Translation gives CASRLRGLGTPTMDTQYF.

This clone was found once. The chain has TRBV27 and TRBJ2-1, with D maybe TRBD1 (6 bases). The V gene lost 2 bases and the J gene lost 0 bases, with 11 bases spanning the gap. Per the germline V gene, CDR1 is MNHEY and CDR2 is SMNVEV (reference sequence). The CDR3 has 16 amino acids. The CDR3 reads CASSLASRGSYNEQFF. DNA of the CDR3: TGTGCCAGCAGTTTAGCGTCCAGGGGCTCCTACAATGAGCAGTTCTTC.

The V and J genes are TRBV7-8 and TRBJ1-5, with D unresolved. CDR3 size: 15 residues. Trimming removed 4 bases from V and 0 bases from J, with 10 bases in between. In germline, CDR1 is SGHVS, CDR2 FQNEAQ. The CDR3 coding sequence is TGTGCCAGCAGCTCTGGACTTAATAGCAATCAGCCCCAGCATTTT. This encodes CASSSGLNSNQPQHF.

The V gene is TRBV11-2, the J gene TRBJ1-2, with TRBD1 as a possible D gene (5 bases). Trimming cost V 0 bases and J 4 bases, with 15 bases left between them. The CDR3 contains 16 residues. Per germline, CDR1 SGHAT and CDR2 FQNNGV. CDR3 in DNA: TGTGCCAGCAGCTTAGATCGATGGGGGGGTGCCTATGGCTACACCTTC. Residues: CASSLDRWGGAYGYTF.

The chain links TRBV27 to TRBJ2-2; D gene unclear. V was cut by 2 bases and J by 10 bases, with 5 bases left in between. The germline CDR1 and CDR2 sequences are MNHEY and SMNVEV (reference sequence). The CDR3 length is 11 residues. CDR3 loop: CASSLLPELFF. The CDR3 nucleotides are TGTGCCAGCAGTTTACTCCCGGAGCTGTTTTTT.

The chain recombines TRBV5-1 with TRBJ2-7; D is possibly TRBD1 (6 bases). Germline loops: CDR1 SGHRS, CDR2 YFSETQ. The V gene lost 4 bases and the J gene lost 1 base, with 15 bases spanning the gap. The CDR3 has 15 residues. CDR3 sequence reads: CASSLLDSGSYEQYF. CDR3 in DNA: TGCGCCAGCAGCCTCCTGGACAGTGGTTCCTACGAGCAGTACTTC.

The chain recombines TRBV12-3 or TRBV12-4 with TRBJ2-7; tentative D call: TRBD2 (6 bases). V lost 3 bases and J 6 bases, leaving 9 bases between the germline ends. The CDR3 is 12 residues long. CDR3 residues: CASSLGGSEQYF. The CDR3 bases are TGTGCCAGCAGTTTGGGGGGAAGCGAGCAGTACTTC.

Comments on this clone: A junction boundary mismatches the germline segment, possibly from a read error. V and J are TRBV6-5 and TRBJ1-2; D is ambiguous. The germline V gene has CDR1 MNHEY and CDR2 SVGAGI. The CDR3 sequence is 15 residues long. The CDR3 DNA follows: TGTGCGAGCATGGAGCGGGGTAGGACGCTGTATGGCTACACCTTC. This codes for CASMERGRTLYGYTF.

The CDR3 protein is CASSFGGAFYEQYF. In nucleotides, the CDR3 is TGTGCCAGCAGTTTCGGGGGGGCATTCTACGAGCAGTACTTC. V gene TRBV6-2 or TRBV6-3 combines with J gene TRBJ2-7; 8 nucleotides match TRBD2. Germline V gives CDR1 MNHEY, CDR2 SVGEGT. This CDR3 has 14 residues. Trimming cost V 4 bases and J 3 bases; bases outside gene matches: 5.

CDR3 nucleotides: TGCGCCAGCAGCCAAGCAGACAGGGGGGCCTACGAGCAGTACTTC. Its protein product is CASSQADRGAYEQYF. The chain is built from TRBV4-3 and TRBJ2-7; 9 positions agree with TRBD1. CDR1 is LGHNA and CDR2 is YSLEER in the germline V gene. The V segment lost 1 base and the J segment 2 bases; nucleotides outside the gene matches: 3. The CDR3 extends over 15 amino acids.

V gene TRBV6-5 combines with J gene TRBJ1-6; no definite D call. This CDR3 comprises 16 residues. Germline V gene lookup returns CDR1 MNHEY and CDR2 SVGAGI. V was cut by 0 bases and J by 6 bases, with 12 bases left in between. DNA for the CDR3: TGTGCCAGCAGTTACTCGGCGAACCGGGGTAATTCACCCCTCCACTTT. It specifies CASSYSANRGNSPLHF.

The rearrangement links TRBV2 to TRBJ2-1; the match to TRBD2 covers 7 bases. The CDR3 runs 14 residues. CDR1 is SNHLY and CDR2 is FYNNEI in the germline V gene. With V trimmed by 6 bases and J by 5 bases, 7 bases remained unmatched. The CDR3 DNA follows: TGTGCCAGCAGAGCGGGGAGGGCCCACAATGAGCAGTTCTTC. Its protein is CASRAGRAHNEQFF.

This clone was seen a few times. The chain links TRBV4-3 to TRBJ1-1; no clear D gene. The CDR3 extends over 12 amino acids. The germline gives CDR1 LGHNA, CDR2 YSLEER. V dropped 1 base and J dropped 7 bases, with 7 bases sitting between them. CDR3 residues: CASSQVGGEAFF. CDR3 coding DNA: TGCGCCAGCAGCCAAGTGGGAGGTGAAGCTTTCTTT.

This clone was picked up one time. The rearrangement uses TRBV7-2 and TRBJ2-5; TRBD2 agrees at 7 bases. CDR3 length: 15 amino acids. Germline-derived CDR1 and CDR2 are SGHTA and FQGNSA. Losses at the gene ends were 1 base for V and 5 bases for J; bases not matched to a gene: 7. CDR3 loop: CASSLVGLGMETQYF. DNA of the CDR3: TGTGCCAGCAGCTTAGTTGGACTAGGGATGGAGACCCAGTACTTC.

The chain is built from TRBV7-2 and TRBJ1-1; a possible D gene is TRBD1 (5 bases). Trimming left V 1 base short and J 0 bases short, with 9 bases between. The germline CDR1 and CDR2 sequences are SGHTA and FQGNSA. The CDR3 is made up of 15 amino acids. As DNA, the CDR3 is TGTGCCAGCAGCTTAGGTGGGGCTCTGAACACTGAAGCTTTCTTT. This gives the protein CASSLGGALNTEAFF.

This rearrangement joins TRBV28 to TRBJ1-1; 10 positions agree with TRBD1. The CDR3 has 16 amino acids. In germline, CDR1 is MDHEN, CDR2 SYDVKM. V gave up 6 bases and J gave up 7 bases; unmatched junction bases: 14. The CDR3 here is CASSSPTGGGIIEAFF. In DNA form, the CDR3 reads TGTGCCAGCAGCTCACCGACAGGGGGCGGAATTATTGAAGCTTTCTTT.

The chain recombines TRBV7-9 with TRBJ2-3, with D perhaps matching TRBD2 (5 bases). Germline CDR1 is SEHNR and CDR2 is FQNEAQ (reference sequence). The CDR3 runs to 16 residues. V lost 7 bases and J 0 bases, leaving 17 bases between the germline ends. Here the CDR3 DNA reads TGTGCCAGCAACGAGTTGGCGGGTTCTAGCACAGATACGCAGTATTTT. It yields the protein CASNELAGSSTDTQYF.